One sample yielded the 28 T cell receptor beta chains listed below, sequenced in a study of diagnostic markers for celiac disease. After re-calling the reads, TCRdb lists one entry per CDR3 protein, DNA absent. This listing includes several thousand distinct CDR3 sequences. The sequencing sample was made of either unsorted cells or a sorted T cell fraction (not recorded which). These receptor sequences come from a human donor. This table probably holds off-target reads from a library built for another chain.

The V call is TRBV5-5, the J call TRBJ1-6. Germline lookup yields CDR1 SGHKS and CDR2 YYEKEE (reference sequence). The CDR3 is made up of 15 amino acids. The CDR3 region is CASSVASGDNSPLHF.

The rearrangement links TRBV20-1 to TRBJ1-4. This CDR3 has 14 amino acids. Germline V gene data show CDR1 as DFQATT and CDR2 as SNEGSKA (reference sequence). The CDR3 here is CSAMRGRVNEKLFF.

The J gene is TRBJ2-2, the V gene TRBV20-1; with no DNA, the TCRdb D assignment of TRBD2 cannot be verified. Germline assignment: CDR1 DFQATT and CDR2 SNEGSKA (reference sequence). CDR3 size: 18 residues. The CDR3 protein is CSAREKDGLEGVTGELFF.

The CDR3: CASSATGGGYYGYTF. J is TRBJ1-2 and V is TRBV7-2; TCRdb names TRBD1, which stays unverified in the absence of DNA. CDR1 SGHTA and CDR2 FQGNSA come from the germline V gene. CDR3 length: 15 residues.

CDR3 in amino acids: CASSSRFKANTGELFF. V is TRBV28 and J is TRBJ2-2. The CDR3 has 16 amino acids. The V gene's germline CDR1 is MDHEN and CDR2 SYDVKM.

This clonotype shows up as medium-sized by frequency. J is TRBJ2-1 and V is TRBV20-1. The V gene's germline CDR1 is DFQATT and CDR2 SNEGSKA (reference sequence). The CDR3 has 14 residues. CDR3 loop: CSARSGDFYNEQFF.

CDR3 sequence: CATSKRTGSGANVLTF. The rearrangement links TRBV15 to TRBJ2-6. CDR3 length: 16 residues. The germline V gene encodes CDR1 LNHNV and CDR2 YYDKDF (reference sequence).

The chain uses TRBV4-2 and TRBJ2-7. This CDR3 contains 16 residues. CDR1 is LGHNA, CDR2 YNFKEQ, per germline. This CDR3 reads CASSQVSVGSSYEQYF.

This chain connects TRBV7-9 to TRBJ2-7. Germline lookup yields CDR1 SEHNR and CDR2 FQNEAQ (reference sequence). The CDR3 has 13 amino acids. CDR3 sequence reads: CASSTYGAYEQYF.

This CDR3 reads CASNRMREETQYF. The chain uses TRBV2 and TRBJ2-5. Germline CDR1 reads SNHLY; CDR2 reads FYNNEI. This CDR3 has 13 residues.

The rearrangement links TRBV18 to TRBJ2-6. CDR3 length: 13 amino acids. Germline-derived CDR1 and CDR2 are KGHSH and LQKENI. Here the CDR3 reads CASSPPGANVLTF. Filled out from reference TRBV18 and TRBJ2-6, the complete variable domain reads NAGVMQNPRHLVRRRGQEARLRCSPMKGHSHVYWYRQLPEEGLKFMVYLQKENIIDESGMPKERFSAEFPKEGPSILRIQQVVRGDSAAYFCASSPPGANVLTFGAGSRLTVL.

This chain connects TRBV7-2 to TRBJ2-5; TCRdb calls TRBD2, which cannot be checked without DNA. CDR1 and CDR2 (germline): SGHTA, FQGNSA. The CDR3 has 20 residues. The CDR3 here is CASSLRPGASGMRPQETQYF.

V gene TRBV5-1 combines with J gene TRBJ2-2. The germline V gene has CDR1 SGHRS and CDR2 YFSETQ. This CDR3 is 16 amino acids long. The CDR3 loop reads CASSSGLLANTGELFF.

The chain joins TRBV28 to TRBJ2-6; with no DNA, the TCRdb D assignment of TRBD1 cannot be verified. Looked up from germline, CDR1 is MDHEN and CDR2 is SYDVKM. The CDR3 runs 17 residues. This chain's CDR3 is CASSFIQGALGANVLTF. Using reference TRBV28 and TRBJ2-6 for the parts outside the CDR3, the full variable domain is DVKVTQSSRYLVKRTGEKVFLECVQDMDHENMFWYRQDPGLGLRLIYFSYDVKMKEKGDIPEGYSVSREKKERFSLILESASTNQTSMYLCASSFIQGALGANVLTFGAGSRLTVL.

The rearrangement uses TRBV5-1 and TRBJ2-1; the D call of TRBD1 rests on TCRdb alone, since no DNA is present to check it. The CDR3 length is 15 residues. Germline CDR1 SGHRS, CDR2 YFSETQ. CDR3 in amino acids: CASSLTGGVGNEQFF.

The chain is built from TRBV6-4 and TRBJ1-1; TCRdb proposes TRBD1, but this gene call is untestable without DNA. There are 14 residues in the CDR3. CDR1 and CDR2 (germline): MRHNA, SNTAGT. The chain's CDR3 is CASSDQPGGTEAFF.

This chain connects TRBV29-1 to TRBJ2-5; TCRdb proposes TRBD1, but this gene call is untestable without DNA. Germline CDR1 and CDR2: SQVTM and ANQGSEA. This CDR3 spans 15 amino acids. CDR3 sequence: CSGRTHRGFQETQYF. Drawing the rest from reference TRBV29-1 and TRBJ2-5, the complete variable domain is SAVISQKPSRDICQRGTSLTIQCQVDSQVTMMFWYRQQPGQSLTLIATANQGSEATYESGFVIDKFPISRPNLTFSTLTVSNMSPEDSSIYLCSGRTHRGFQETQYFGPGTRLLVL.

This clonotype is classed as medium-sized by frequency. The CDR3 spells CATSRSGTDTQYF. This chain joins TRBV24-1 and TRBJ2-3; TCRdb lists TRBD1, though no DNA is available to test this call. CDR3 length equals 13 residues. Germline CDR1 reads KGHDR; CDR2 reads SFDVKD.

V usage is TRBV7-2 and J usage is TRBJ2-6; TCRdb returns TRBD1, unconfirmable since there is no DNA. This CDR3 has 16 residues. Germline V gene lookup returns CDR1 SGHTA and CDR2 FQGNSA. The CDR3 sequence: CASSLSPTSGANVLTF. Filled out from reference TRBV7-2 and TRBJ2-6, the complete variable domain reads GAGVSQSPSNKVTEKGKDVELRCDPISGHTALYWYRQSLGQGLEFLIYFQGNSAPDKSGLPSDRFSAERTGGSVSTLTIQRTQQEDSAVYLCASSLSPTSGANVLTFGAGSRLTVL.

The chain employs TRBV29-1 and TRBJ1-1; TCRdb indicates TRBD1, and absent DNA this call remains unverified. The CDR3 sequence is 14 residues long. Germline V gives CDR1 SQVTM, CDR2 ANQGSEA. The CDR3 reads CSVDPTGSMAEAFF.

By frequency, this clonotype is medium-sized (0.01 to 0.1%). The chain joins TRBV20-1 to TRBJ2-7; there is no DNA to check the TCRdb D call of TRBD2. The CDR3 has 16 residues. Germline CDR1 is DFQATT and CDR2 is SNEGSKA (reference sequence). The CDR3 is CSPHSPSGRVLGEQYF.

The genes are TRBV9 and TRBJ2-7; TCRdb calls TRBD2, which cannot be checked without DNA. This CDR3 region has 15 residues. Germline V gene lookup returns CDR1 SGDLS and CDR2 YYNGEE. The CDR3 protein is CASSFTGTTFYEQYF.

The chain uses TRBV5-5 and TRBJ1-2. Germline V CDR1 and CDR2: SGHKS, YYEKEE (reference sequence). The CDR3 contains 13 residues. The CDR3 sequence is CASSPAETYGYTF.

The chain joins TRBV7-2 to TRBJ2-7. The CDR3 extends over 13 amino acids. Germline V gene data show CDR1 as SGHTA and CDR2 as FQGNSA. The chain's CDR3 is CASSFQSYYEQYF.

This clonotype is classed as medium-sized by frequency. The J gene is TRBJ2-2, the V gene TRBV15; there is no DNA to check the TCRdb D call of TRBD1. The CDR3 consists of 15 residues. Germline values: CDR1 LNHNV, CDR2 YYDKDF (reference sequence). CDR3 in amino acids: CATSPTQGAGGELFF.

The V call is TRBV4-1, the J call TRBJ2-2; TCRdb's D gene call, TRBD1, goes unchecked for lack of DNA. This CDR3 has 17 residues. In germline, CDR1 is MGHRA, CDR2 YSYEKL. This CDR3 is CASSQVSGTELSGELFF.

By frequency, this clonotype is medium-sized (0.01 to 0.1%). This chain uses TRBV4-3 with TRBJ2-7. The CDR3 is 18 residues long. The V gene's germline CDR1 is LGHNA and CDR2 YSLEER. The CDR3: CASSQATAQLGRSYEQYF.

This chain's CDR3 is CASSPEDRYGYTF. This sequence joins TRBV14 and TRBJ1-2. The length of the CDR3 is 13 residues. Germline V lookup: CDR1 SGHDN, CDR2 FVKESK.